The present T cell receptor beta chain was sequenced within a study of beta chain features in type 1 diabetes. Reverse transcription of all isolated RNA meant that expressed TCRB transcripts were sequenced. The protocol was immunoSEQ multiplex PCR, while the TCRdb copy is restricted to in-frame clones and leaves out a portion. This table holds fewer than 650,000 clones, around 15% found once. The CDR3 has 18 amino acids. Germline CDR1 reads LGHNA; CDR2 reads YSLEER. V shed 0 bases and J shed 4 bases, with 16 bases lying between them. CD45RO/CCR7/CD25/CD127/CD95/CD27 separated CD4+ naive, central memory, regulatory and stem cell-like memory cells by sorting.

The chain is built from TRBV4-3 and TRBJ2-6; no reliable D call. The sequence derives from a man between 18 and 29 years old in good health. The material sequenced was naive CD4+ T cells from blood. CDR3 DNA sequence: TGCGCCAGCAGCCAAGAAGACGGGCGGTTACGAGGGGCCAACGTCCTGACTTTC. Translating gives CASSQEDGRLRGANVLTF.